The 19 T cell receptor beta chains reported below all come from one sample, sequenced in a study of regulatory T cells in long-lasting Graves disease. Investigators prepared the TCR beta libraries by applying iRepertoire HTBI primers and Arm-PCR of CDR3 regions. A single record per CDR3 protein comes from TCRdb applying MiXCR to the multiplex PCR reads. The data contain 450,000 or so distinct CDR3 sequences, roughly 23% of them singletons. Time point of the sample: persistent/refractory GD, antithyroid drugs over 5 years with positive TRAb. From RNA extracted from PBMCs, the TCR library was made. Material: peripheral blood mononuclear cells (PBMCs), obtained when the disease was refractory, from a patient treated with antithyroid drugs. The receptors shown here come from a female donor with Graves disease.

The rearrangement uses TRBV6-2 or TRBV6-3 and TRBJ2-7, with D maybe TRBD1 (6 bases). V gave up 5 bases and J gave up 9 bases, with 11 bases separating them. In germline, CDR1 is MNHEY, CDR2 SVGEGT. The CDR3 loop spans 11 amino acids. The CDR3 nucleotides are TGTGCCAGCAGTCAGGGGCCTGCGCAGTACTTC. This codes for CASSQGPAQYF.

This sequence joins TRBV10-3 and TRBJ2-6; 7 bases agree with TRBD1. V lost 7 bases to trimming and J lost 0 bases; unmatched junction nucleotides: 9. CDR3 length: 17 amino acids. Per the germline V gene, CDR1 is ENHRY and CDR2 is SYGVKD. The CDR3 region is CAITDRAEGSGANVLTF. The CDR3 coding sequence is TGTGCCATCACCGACAGGGCCGAGGGCTCTGGGGCCAACGTCCTGACTTTC.

This clonotype showed up many times. The chain links TRBV28 to TRBJ2-5; no firm D call. Germline V gene lookup returns CDR1 MDHEN and CDR2 SYDVKM. V was cut by 6 bases and J by 5 bases, with 16 bases left in between. This CDR3 is built from 14 residues. The CDR3 here is CASRDGNSWETQYF. The CDR3, as DNA: TGTGCCAGCAGGGATGGGAACAGTTGGGAGACCCAGTACTTC.

The chain recombines TRBV30 with TRBJ1-1; tentatively, D is TRBD1 (5 bases). This CDR3 contains 12 residues. Trimming pared 2 bases from V and 6 bases from J, leaving 10 bases between. Germline V gene sequence: CDR1 GTSNPN, CDR2 SVGIG (reference sequence). The CDR3 DNA follows: TGTGCCTGGAGTTGGCAGGGCCCTGAAGCTTTCTTT. Residues: CAWSWQGPEAFF.

This clonotype was counted at least ten times. The chain has TRBV20-1 and TRBJ1-4; D remains unclear. This CDR3 is 11 amino acids long. CDR1 and CDR2 (germline): DFQATT, SNEGSKA (reference sequence). Trimming pared 3 bases from V and 8 bases from J, leaving 7 bases between. The CDR3 here is CSASFSEKLFF. In DNA form, the CDR3 reads TGCAGTGCTAGTTTCAGCGAAAAACTGTTTTTT.

This chain links TRBV4-3 with TRBJ2-7, with 7 bases aligning to TRBD1. CDR1 and CDR2 (germline): LGHNA, YSLEER. The trim removed 0 bases at V and 1 base at J, leaving 3 bases unmatched. The CDR3 runs 15 residues. Here the CDR3 reads CASSQDTGESYEQYF. CDR3 coding DNA: TGCGCCAGCAGCCAAGATACAGGGGAATCCTACGAGCAGTACTTC.

A remark on this clonotype: A much larger clone lies a single base off, so this may be a read error. The chain is built from TRBV2 and TRBJ1-2; D is uncertain. The V gene's germline CDR1 is SNHLY and CDR2 FYNNEI. This CDR3 has 14 residues. The CDR3 protein is CAGSPRTPLYGYTF. The CDR3 DNA reads TGTGCCGGCAGCCCTCGGACCCCCCTCTATGGCTACACCTTC. Full variable domain (remainder filled in from reference TRBV2 and TRBJ1-2): EPEVTQTPSHQVTQMGQEVILRCVPISNHLYFYWYRQILGQKVEFLVSFYNNEISEKSEIFDDQFSVERPDGSNFTLKIRSTKLEDSAMYFCAGSPRTPLYGYTFGSGTRLTVV.

This clonotype was detected many times. For the CDR3, the DNA is TGTGCCAGCAGTTACAGGGGGCAGAACTATGGCTACACCTTC. The encoded protein is CASSYRGQNYGYTF. J is TRBJ1-2 and V is TRBV6-5; 7 positions agree with TRBD1. The CDR3 is 14 residues long. V lost 2 bases, J lost 2 bases, and 2 bases stayed unmatched. Germline values: CDR1 MNHEY, CDR2 SVGAGI.

There are a few counts of this clonotype. The V call is TRBV20-1, the J call TRBJ1-1, with a weak D call TRBD1 (5 bases). The germline V and J ends were trimmed by 5 bases and 4 bases, with 17 bases remaining between them. Germline CDR1 and CDR2: DFQATT and SNEGSKA (reference sequence). The CDR3 consists of 14 residues. Here the CDR3 DNA reads TGCAGTGCTCCGGGGTCCACTGGGGGCACTGAAGCTTTCTTT. Its protein product is CSAPGSTGGTEAFF.

This clonotype was seen only a few times. The CDR3 reads CASSRPTGGMNTEAFF. The CDR3 nucleotides are TGTGCCAGCAGCCGCCCCACAGGGGGAATGAACACTGAAGCTTTCTTT. V gene TRBV11-2 combines with J gene TRBJ1-1; TRBD1 matches at 8 bases. From germline, CDR1 is SGHAT and CDR2 FQNNGV. V gave up 5 bases and J gave up 0 bases; unmatched junction bases: 8. CDR3 length equals 16 residues.

There are a few counts of this clonotype. The genes are TRBV10-3 and TRBJ1-4, with a possible D match to TRBD1 (6 bases). The germline CDR1 and CDR2 sequences are ENHRY and SYGVKD. V was clipped by 3 bases and J by 2 bases, with 7 bases between them. This CDR3 is built from 14 residues. CDR3: CAISEGGTNEKLFF. Here the CDR3 DNA reads TGTGCCATCAGTGAAGGGGGGACTAATGAAAAACTGTTTTTT.

Comment on this clonotype: A junction boundary mismatches the germline segment, possibly from a read error. The chain is built from TRBV5-1 and TRBJ2-2, with 7 bases identical to TRBD1. Germline CDR1 reads SGHRS; CDR2 reads YFSETQ. The CDR3 loop spans 13 amino acids. The CDR3 nucleotides are TGCGTCAGCAAAGTTCAGGGGGCCGGGGAGCTGTTTTTT. This sequence encodes CVSKVQGAGELFF. Based on the CDR3 plus reference TRBV5-1 and TRBJ2-2, the full variable domain is KAGVTQTPRYLIKTRGQQVTLSCSPISGHRSVSWYQQTPGQGLQFLFEYFSETQRNKGNFPGRFSGRQFSNSRSEMNVSTLELGDSALYLCVSKVQGAGELFFGEGSRLTVL.

This chain connects TRBV4-1 to TRBJ1-5, with 9 nucleotides matching TRBD1. CDR1 and CDR2 from the germline V gene are MGHRA and YSYEKL. The CDR3 has 16 amino acids. Trimming removed 3 bases from V and 2 bases from J; junction bases left unmatched: 5. This chain's CDR3 is CASSQTGQGGNQPQHF. The CDR3 DNA follows: TGCGCCAGCAGCCAGACGGGACAGGGTGGCAATCAGCCCCAGCATTTT.

This clonotype occurred a few times. The V gene is TRBV15, the J gene TRBJ2-5; D may be TRBD1 (5 bases). This CDR3 spans 15 amino acids. V lost 0 bases, J lost 2 bases, and 10 bases lay in between. Germline V CDR1 and CDR2: LNHNV, YYDKDF (reference sequence). Written as DNA, the CDR3 is TGTGCCACCAGCAGAGATGTAGGGGATCAAGAGACCCAGTACTTC. The encoded protein is CATSRDVGDQETQYF.

This clonotype was seen only a few times. The gene calls are TRBV7-6 and TRBJ1-6; D is unclear. CDR1 is SGHVS and CDR2 is FNYEAQ in the germline V gene. This CDR3 is built from 14 residues. The V end was cut by 1 base, the J end by 7 bases, with 8 bases between. CDR3 nucleotide sequence: TGTGCCAGCAGCTTAGACAGATCAAATTCACCCCTCCACTTT. This gives the protein CASSLDRSNSPLHF.

The table lists this clonotype with a few counts. The junction and the germline gene differ at one end; a read error may be behind it. V gene TRBV19 combines with J gene TRBJ2-2; D is possibly TRBD1 or TRBD2 (5 bases each). Per germline, CDR1 LNHDA and CDR2 SQIVND (reference sequence). The CDR3 is 16 residues long. The CDR3: CASSSAYWGYTGELFF. The CDR3 nucleotides read TGTGCCAGCAGTAGCGCCTATTGGGGGTACACCGGGGAGCTGTTTTTT. The whole variable domain, remainder taken from reference TRBV19 and TRBJ2-2, is DGGITQSPKYLFRKEGQNVTLSCEQNLNHDAMYWYRQDPGQGLRLIYYSQIVNDFQKGDIAEGYSVSREKKESFPLTVTSAQKNPTAFYLCASSSAYWGYTGELFFGEGSRLTVL.

On this clonotype itself: A much larger clonotype is one base distant, so this may be a read error. V is TRBV28 and J is TRBJ1-1; TRBD1 matches at 7 bases. The germline gives CDR1 MDHEN, CDR2 SYDVKM. The length of the CDR3 is 14 residues. V shed 10 bases and J 2 bases; nucleotides not matched to a gene: 10. CDR3: CATRQGRYNTEAFF. Here the CDR3 DNA reads TGTGCCACCAGACAGGGACGGTACAACACTGAAGCTTTCTTT.

The sample holds many counts of this clonotype. The CDR3 DNA sequence: TGTGCCAGCAGTGAAACCGTCAAGCAGTACTTC. The encoded protein is CASSETVKQYF. The chain couples TRBV6-1 to TRBJ2-7, with D hard to call. The CDR3 covers 11 residues. V was clipped by 2 bases and J by 8 bases, with 7 bases between them. CDR1 is MNHNS and CDR2 is SASEGT in the germline V gene.

This clonotype has a count of ten or more. V usage is TRBV2 and J usage is TRBJ1-2; 8 bases match TRBD1. CDR1 and CDR2 (germline): SNHLY, FYNNEI. The CDR3 runs to 14 residues. After removal of 3 bases from V and 6 bases from J, the junction contained 6 bases not matched to a gene. The CDR3: CASSDPQGGDGYTF. In DNA form, the CDR3 reads TGTGCCAGCAGTGATCCACAGGGGGGGGATGGCTACACCTTC.